Presented here are 32 T cell receptor beta chains from one specimen sequenced in a study of cytomegalovirus exposure and HLA in healthy donors. PCR amplification relied on 60 Vbeta primers (plus 13 Jbeta primers). The method was immunoSEQ multiplex PCR; TCRdb's version includes in-frame clones alone and lacks a portion of them. The repertoire has about 110,000 clones, less than 70% of them found once; the top ten carry 4.5% to 5.5%. Sequencing was carried out using PBMCs. These TCRs come from a woman in her 70s in good health and CMV-seropositive.

J is TRBJ2-5 and V is TRBV7-2; D not resolved. Germline assignment: CDR1 SGHTA and CDR2 FQGNSA. Trimming cost V 5 bases and J 1 base, with 11 bases left between them. CDR3 length: 14 residues. For the CDR3, the DNA is TGTGCCAGCAGCCCTCAGAAGATCCAAGAGACCCAGTACTTC. It specifies CASSPQKIQETQYF.

This clone was seen once. CDR3 nucleotide sequence: TGTGCCAGCAGCCGGGGTCTGAACTATGGCTACACCTTC. Translation: CASSRGLNYGYTF. The chain has TRBV27 and TRBJ1-2; D remains unclear. Germline assignment: CDR1 MNHEY and CDR2 SMNVEV (reference sequence). V was trimmed by 6 bases and J by 2 bases, leaving 10 bases between them. The CDR3 loop spans 13 amino acids.

The V and J genes are TRBV2 and TRBJ2-7; D is uncertain. Germline assignment: CDR1 SNHLY and CDR2 FYNNEI. This CDR3 has 11 residues. CDR3 sequence reads: CASSEGARLEV. The CDR3 nucleotides read TGTGCCAGCAGTGAAGGGGCCCGCCTGGAGGTC.

The rearrangement uses TRBV10-2 and TRBJ1-5; 9 bases are a match to TRBD1. This CDR3 region has 14 residues. CDR1 is WSHSY and CDR2 is SAAADI in the germline V gene. Unmatched junction bases numbered 5, after V lost 6 bases and J lost 5 bases. CDR3 sequence (DNA): TGCGCCAGCAGGGGACAGGGCCGAGATCAGCCCCAGCATTTT. Protein product: CASRGQGRDQPQHF.

The chain is built from TRBV7-2 and TRBJ2-5; 10 bases align to TRBD1. V shed 5 bases, J shed 2 bases, and the junction held 8 bases outside the gene matches. Germline V gene lookup returns CDR1 SGHTA and CDR2 FQGNSA. The CDR3 is 16 amino acids. CDR3 bases: TGTGCCAGCAGCCTTCCGGACAGGGGGAGACAAGAGACCCAGTACTTC. Translating gives CASSLPDRGRQETQYF.

The chain employs TRBV7-2 and TRBJ2-3; D is undetermined. V was clipped by 4 bases and J by 0 bases, with 11 bases between them. The CDR3 runs to 15 residues. Germline lookup yields CDR1 SGHTA and CDR2 FQGNSA. In nucleotides, the CDR3 is TGTGCCAGCAGCTCGAACTTCCCTAGCACAGATACGCAGTATTTT. As protein: CASSSNFPSTDTQYF. The complete variable domain, with remaining parts taken from reference TRBV7-2 and TRBJ2-3, reads GAGVSQSPSNKVTEKGKDVELRCDPISGHTALYWYRQSLGQGLEFLIYFQGNSAPDKSGLPSDRFSAERTGGSVSTLTIQRTQQEDSAVYLCASSSNFPSTDTQYFGPGTRLTVL.

The V and J genes are TRBV10-3 and TRBJ2-3, with TRBD1 matching 7 bases. The germline CDR1 and CDR2 sequences are ENHRY and SYGVKD. Trimming took 4 bases from V and 0 from J; bases not matched to a gene: 7. The CDR3 has 16 amino acids. CDR3 protein: CAISVQKGASTDTQYF. For the CDR3, the DNA is TGTGCCATCAGTGTCCAGAAGGGGGCTAGCACAGATACGCAGTATTTT.

The chain is built from TRBV19 and TRBJ1-5, with no clear D. The V and J ends lost 5 bases and 6 bases respectively, with 17 bases between them. The germline CDR1 and CDR2 sequences are LNHDA and SQIVND (reference sequence). This CDR3 spans 15 amino acids. The CDR3 coding sequence is TGTGCCAGTAGTGCGTTTAGTCGACGGGGTCAGCCCCAGCATTTT. As protein: CASSAFSRRGQPQHF.

This clone has a handful of counts. This chain connects TRBV9 to TRBJ2-2, with D possibly being TRBD2 (6 bases). The CDR3 is 14 residues long. Trimming left V 3 bases short and J 6 bases short, with 12 bases between. Germline assignment: CDR1 SGDLS and CDR2 YYNGEE. CDR3 nucleotides: TGTGCCAGCAGCGCTCGACTAGTATCCGGGGAGCTGTTTTTT. Translated, it gives CASSARLVSGELFF. The whole variable domain, filled in from reference TRBV9 and TRBJ2-2, reads DSGVTQTPKHLITATGQRVTLRCSPRSGDLSVYWYQQSLDQGLQFLIQYYNGEERAKGNILERFSAQQFPDLHSELNLSSLELGDSALYFCASSARLVSGELFFGEGSRLTVL.

The chain is built from TRBV9 and TRBJ2-7; D perhaps matches TRBD1 (6 bases). The CDR3 sequence is 14 residues long. CDR1 SGDLS and CDR2 YYNGEE come from the germline V gene. Deletions cut 0 bases from V and 1 base from J, with 8 bases between. The CDR3 is CASSVGTASYEQYF. The CDR3, as DNA: TGTGCCAGCAGCGTAGGGACAGCTTCCTACGAGCAGTACTTC.

The chain couples TRBV7-2 to TRBJ2-5; 12 bases align to TRBD2. This CDR3 is 15 amino acids long. In germline, CDR1 is SGHTA, CDR2 FQGNSA. The J segment lost 6 bases and the V segment lost 4 bases, leaving 6 bases of the junction unmatched. For the CDR3, the DNA is TGTGCCAGCAGCTCAGGACTAGCGGGGCGCAAGACCCAGTACTTC. Its protein product is CASSSGLAGRKTQYF.

This rearrangement joins TRBV27 to TRBJ1-4, with TRBD1 matching 7 bases. Trimming at V came to 2 bases and at J to 7 bases, leaving 13 bases not matched to a gene. The germline CDR1 and CDR2 sequences are MNHEY and SMNVEV (reference sequence). The CDR3 has 17 amino acids. CDR3 DNA sequence: TGTGCCAGCAGTTTAGAAGGCCGGGACAGCGGGCTTGAAAAACTGTTTTTT. As protein: CASSLEGRDSGLEKLFF.

This clone has just one count. This sequence joins TRBV6-1 and TRBJ2-5; D might be TRBD1 (5 bases). V was trimmed by 6 bases and J by 3 bases, leaving 17 bases between them. The CDR3 loop spans 15 amino acids. Germline lookup yields CDR1 MNHNS and CDR2 SASEGT. CDR3: CASSLDTHPKETQYF. DNA for the CDR3: TGTGCCAGCAGCTTGGACACACACCCTAAAGAGACCCAGTACTTC.

This chain uses TRBV30 with TRBJ1-6, with 10 bases lining up with TRBD1. Trimming removed 7 bases from V and 8 bases from J; junction bases left unmatched: 5. The CDR3 has 13 residues. The germline V gene has CDR1 GTSNPN and CDR2 SVGIG (reference sequence). The CDR3 DNA reads TGTGCCTATTCGGGACAGGGGTATTCACCCCTCCACTTT. Its protein product is CAYSGQGYSPLHF. The whole variable domain, filled in from reference TRBV30 and TRBJ1-6, reads SQTIHQWPATLVQPVGSPLSLECTVEGTSNPNLYWYRQAAGRGLQLLFYSVGIGQISSEVPQNLSASRPQDRQFILSSKKLLLSDSGFYLCAYSGQGYSPLHFGNGTRLTVT.

The chain employs TRBV5-1 and TRBJ1-2, with D possibly matching TRBD1 (6 bases). Germline values: CDR1 SGHRS, CDR2 YFSETQ. CDR3 length equals 13 residues. V lost 1 base, J lost 6 bases, and 10 bases lay in between. The CDR3 region has the DNA TGCGCCAGCAGCTTGTCGGGGGGCAATGGCTACACCTTC. Translating it yields CASSLSGGNGYTF.

As to this clone: A read error is likely, as this CDR3 ends without the conserved phenylalanine or tryptophan. The chain has TRBV2 and TRBJ1-5, with 7 bases that match TRBD1. From germline, CDR1 is SNHLY and CDR2 FYNNEI. The CDR3 has 15 residues. J was trimmed by 4 bases and V by 6 bases; bases with no gene match: 9. CDR3 DNA sequence: TGTGCCAGCAGCCTGGACAGGTCCCCGAATCAGCCCCAGCATGTT. This sequence encodes CASSLDRSPNQPQHV.

The rearrangement links TRBV7-9 to TRBJ1-2; no clear D gene. Germline CDR1 SEHNR, CDR2 FQNEAQ (reference sequence). The CDR3 covers 13 residues. With 5 bases removed from V and 3 bases from J, the gap between germline ends came to 10 bases. The CDR3 sequence: CASSPRWDYGYTF. The CDR3, as DNA: TGTGCCAGCAGCCCCAGGTGGGACTATGGCTACACCTTC.

CDR3 sequence: CASSLDRGKDTQYF. Written as DNA, the CDR3 is TGTGCCAGCAGCTTAGACAGGGGAAAAGATACGCAGTATTTT. The chain links TRBV7-2 to TRBJ2-3, with 7 bases aligning to TRBD1. The CDR3 runs to 14 residues. The germline V gene has CDR1 SGHTA and CDR2 FQGNSA. V shed 1 base, J shed 5 bases, and the junction held 3 bases outside the gene matches.

The chain employs TRBV29-1 and TRBJ1-2; 7 nucleotides align to TRBD1. The V gene's germline CDR1 is SQVTM and CDR2 ANQGSEA. The CDR3 totals 15 residues. The J segment lost 8 bases and the V segment lost 4 bases, leaving 16 bases of the junction unmatched. In nucleotides, the CDR3 is TGCAGCGTTGTTTTGAGGGACAGAAGGGTACGGGGCTACACCTTC. Protein product: CSVVLRDRRVRGYTF. Combining the CDR3 with reference TRBV29-1 and TRBJ1-2 gives the whole variable domain SAVISQKPSRDICQRGTSLTIQCQVDSQVTMMFWYRQQPGQSLTLIATANQGSEATYESGFVIDKFPISRPNLTFSTLTVSNMSPEDSSIYLCSVVLRDRRVRGYTFGSGTRLTVV.

The V gene is TRBV5-6, the J gene TRBJ2-3; 11 nucleotides align to TRBD2. Germline loops: CDR1 SGHDT, CDR2 YYEEEE. The CDR3 has 17 amino acids. J lost 6 bases, V lost 1 base, and 10 bases had no gene match. This chain's CDR3 is CASSLPRLAGPRDTQYF. CDR3 bases: TGTGCCAGCAGCTTGCCCCGACTAGCGGGGCCCCGGGATACGCAGTATTTT.

CDR3 amino acids: CASSSWDRPNYGYTF. Here the CDR3 DNA reads TGTGCCAGCAGCTCGTGGGACAGGCCTAACTATGGCTACACCTTC. The rearrangement joins TRBV14 to TRBJ1-2, with TRBD1 identical over 8 bases. The germline V gene encodes CDR1 SGHDN and CDR2 FVKESK. The CDR3 has 15 amino acids. The V and J ends lost 5 bases and 0 bases, in that order; junction bases with no gene match: 5.

The CDR3 loop reads CASSQARVIGLMNTEAFF. The CDR3, as DNA: TGCGCCAGCAGCCAAGCTCGGGTGATTGGCTTAATGAACACTGAAGCTTTCTTT. The chain is built from TRBV4-1 and TRBJ1-1; D is uncertain. The CDR3 covers 18 residues. The germline V gene has CDR1 MGHRA and CDR2 YSYEKL. Trimming removed 1 base at V and 0 bases at J, with 18 bases between.

V usage is TRBV18 and J usage is TRBJ2-1, with 13 bases identical to TRBD2. The CDR3 runs to 15 residues. V was clipped by 3 bases and J by 6 bases; unmatched bases: 2. Germline values: CDR1 KGHSH, CDR2 LQKENI. The CDR3 is CASSPGLAGFNEQFF. The CDR3, as DNA: TGTGCCAGCTCACCGGGACTAGCGGGATTCAATGAGCAGTTCTTC.

The V gene is TRBV9, the J gene TRBJ2-5, with TRBD2 identical over 13 bases. In germline, CDR1 is SGDLS, CDR2 YYNGEE. The CDR3 is 17 residues long. J lost 0 bases, V lost 4 bases, and 6 bases had no gene match. The CDR3 DNA reads as TGTGCCAGCAGCCCCCGGACTAGCGGGGGATACCAAGAGACCCAGTACTTC. Amino acid sequence: CASSPRTSGGYQETQYF.

The chain couples TRBV11-2 to TRBJ2-7, with TRBD2 matching 8 bases. The CDR3 totals 16 residues. V dropped 6 bases and J dropped 3; count of bases not matched to a gene: 13. Germline loops: CDR1 SGHAT, CDR2 FQNNGV. The CDR3 nucleotides read TGTGCCAGCAGACCTACGGGGGGGGGCGGGGGCTACGAGCAGTACTTC. Protein product: CASRPTGGGGGYEQYF.

The count of this clone is one. V is TRBV10-3 and J is TRBJ1-1; TRBD1 is a possible D gene (5 bases). Germline CDR1 and CDR2: ENHRY and SYGVKD. Trimming took off 0 bases at V and 1 base at J, with 9 bases between the two ends. This CDR3 has 15 amino acids. CDR3 nucleotides: TGTGCCATCAGTGAGTCGACACAGGCGAACACTGAAGCTTTCTTT. Its protein product is CAISESTQANTEAFF.

This chain joins TRBV6-5 and TRBJ1-5, with a possible D match to TRBD1 (5 bases). In germline, CDR1 is MNHEY, CDR2 SVGAGI. V lost 6 bases, J lost 7 bases, and 13 bases lay in between. The CDR3 spans 13 residues. CDR3 nucleotides: TGTGCCAGCAGGGCGGGACGGGAACAGCCCCAGCATTTT. Its protein product is CASRAGREQPQHF.

This chain links TRBV27 with TRBJ2-1; TRBD1 might be the D (6 bases). V shed 5 bases and J shed 2 bases, with 7 bases lying between them. Germline assignment: CDR1 MNHEY and CDR2 SMNVEV (reference sequence). The CDR3 totals 13 residues. The CDR3 coding sequence is TGTGCCAGCAGTAGGACAGCCTACAATGAGCAGTTCTTC. Translation gives CASSRTAYNEQFF.

The gene calls are TRBV6-6 and TRBJ2-5; perhaps TRBD1 as D (7 bases). Trimming took 5 bases from V and 1 from J, leaving 11 bases between them. This CDR3 contains 14 residues. Germline CDR1 reads MNHNY; CDR2 reads SVGAGI (reference sequence). The CDR3 DNA reads as TGTGCCAGCAGTGGCGGGACAGTCCAAGAGACCCAGTACTTC. Translated, it gives CASSGGTVQETQYF.

The chain recombines TRBV19 with TRBJ1-1; D is unclear. There are 13 residues in the CDR3. CDR1 is LNHDA and CDR2 is SQIVND in the germline V gene (reference sequence). The V end was cut by 3 bases, the J end by 7 bases, with 12 bases between. The CDR3 spells CASSIGPGSEAFF. The CDR3, as DNA: TGTGCCAGTAGTATTGGCCCAGGCAGTGAAGCTTTCTTT.

J is TRBJ1-5 and V is TRBV2; D unclear. Germline V gene lookup returns CDR1 SNHLY and CDR2 FYNNEI. CDR3 length equals 14 residues. Between the trimmed V and J ends, which lost 6 bases and 2 bases, there was a span of 11 bases. This CDR3 reads CASSDNWGNQPQHF. The DNA of the CDR3 is TGTGCCAGCAGCGACAACTGGGGCAATCAGCCCCAGCATTTT.

This clone has more than one count but fewer than ten. This chain connects TRBV4-1 to TRBJ2-1; TRBD2 matches at 9 bases. Germline trimming cut 6 bases from V and 6 bases from J; bases unmatched to any gene: 9. Looked up from germline, CDR1 is MGHRA and CDR2 is YSYEKL. The CDR3 is 15 amino acids. CDR3 DNA: TGCGCCAGCAGTAACCCAGCGGGGGGCCGCAATGAGCAGTTCTTC. It yields the protein CASSNPAGGRNEQFF.